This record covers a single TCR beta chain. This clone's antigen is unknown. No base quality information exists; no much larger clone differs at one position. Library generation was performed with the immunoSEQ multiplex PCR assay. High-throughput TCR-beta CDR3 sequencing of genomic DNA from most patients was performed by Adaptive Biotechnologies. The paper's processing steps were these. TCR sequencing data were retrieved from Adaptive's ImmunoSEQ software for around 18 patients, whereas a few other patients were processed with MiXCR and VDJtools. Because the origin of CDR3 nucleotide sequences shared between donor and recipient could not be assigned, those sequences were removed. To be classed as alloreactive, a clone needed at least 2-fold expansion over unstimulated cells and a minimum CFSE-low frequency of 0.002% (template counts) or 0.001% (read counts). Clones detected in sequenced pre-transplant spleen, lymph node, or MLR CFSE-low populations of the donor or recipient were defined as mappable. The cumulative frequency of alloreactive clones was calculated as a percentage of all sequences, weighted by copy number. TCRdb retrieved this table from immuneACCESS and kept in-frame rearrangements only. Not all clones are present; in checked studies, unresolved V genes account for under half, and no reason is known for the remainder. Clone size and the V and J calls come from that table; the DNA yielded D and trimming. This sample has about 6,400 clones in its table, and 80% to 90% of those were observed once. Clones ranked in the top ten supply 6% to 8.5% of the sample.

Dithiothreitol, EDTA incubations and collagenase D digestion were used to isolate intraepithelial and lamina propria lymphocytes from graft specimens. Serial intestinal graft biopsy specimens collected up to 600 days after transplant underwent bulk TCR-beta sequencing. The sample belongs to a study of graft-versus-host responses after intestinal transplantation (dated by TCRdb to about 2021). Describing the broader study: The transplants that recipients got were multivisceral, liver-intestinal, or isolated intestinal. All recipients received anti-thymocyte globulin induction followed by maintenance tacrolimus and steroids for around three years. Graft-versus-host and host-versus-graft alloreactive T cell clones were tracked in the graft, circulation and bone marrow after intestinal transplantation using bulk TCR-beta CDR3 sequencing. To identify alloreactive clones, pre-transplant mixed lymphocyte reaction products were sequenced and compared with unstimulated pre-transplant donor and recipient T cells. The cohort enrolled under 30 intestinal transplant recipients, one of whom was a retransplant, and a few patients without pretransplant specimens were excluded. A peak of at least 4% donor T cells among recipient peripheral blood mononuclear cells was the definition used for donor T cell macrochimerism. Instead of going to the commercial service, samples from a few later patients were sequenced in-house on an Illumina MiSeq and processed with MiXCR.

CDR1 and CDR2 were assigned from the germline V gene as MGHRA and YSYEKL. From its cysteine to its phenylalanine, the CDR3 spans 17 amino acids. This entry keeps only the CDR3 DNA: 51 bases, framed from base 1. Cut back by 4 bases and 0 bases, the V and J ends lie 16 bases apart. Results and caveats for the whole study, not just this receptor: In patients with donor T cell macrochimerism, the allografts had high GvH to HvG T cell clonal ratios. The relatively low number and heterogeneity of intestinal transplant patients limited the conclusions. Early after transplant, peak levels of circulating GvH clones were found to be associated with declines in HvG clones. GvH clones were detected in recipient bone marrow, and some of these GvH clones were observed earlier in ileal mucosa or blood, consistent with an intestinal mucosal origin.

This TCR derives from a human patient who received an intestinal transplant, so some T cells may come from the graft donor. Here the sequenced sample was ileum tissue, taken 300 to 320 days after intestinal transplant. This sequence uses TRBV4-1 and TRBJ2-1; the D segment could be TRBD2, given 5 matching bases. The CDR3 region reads CASSPGLIRFSYNEQFF. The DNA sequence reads TGCGCCAGCAGCCCCGGACTCATCAGGTTCTCCTACAATGAGCAGTTCTTC.